This entry lists 8 T cell receptor beta chains sequenced from one sample in a study of shared clonotypes between healthy human individuals. TCRdb's copy holds only in-frame clones and misses some; the assay was immunoSEQ multiplex PCR. The repertoire includes around 690,000 clones, about 92% of them detected once, and 34% sits in the top ten. Sequencing was done on a sample of memory CD8+ T cells from PBMCs. Subset noted: CD45RO+ cells pooled with CCR7-negative TemRA cells. These receptors were obtained from a man aged 18 to 29 in good health. Some clones in this sample may be carry-over from other donors' samples.

V usage is TRBV9 and J usage is TRBJ2-1; D is possibly TRBD1 or TRBD2 (5 bases each). Germline-derived CDR1 and CDR2 are SGDLS and YYNGEE. With 3 bases removed from V and 14 bases from J, the gap between germline ends came to 12 bases. The CDR3 is 11 amino acids. The CDR3 DNA reads as TGTGCCAGCAGCGCGGGACCGTCGAAGTTCTTC. Translation gives CASSAGPSKFF.

V and J are TRBV9 and TRBJ2-7; 7 bases align to TRBD1. CDR1 and CDR2 (germline): SGDLS, YYNGEE. The CDR3 runs to 17 residues. V lost 3 bases to trimming and J lost 2 bases; unmatched junction nucleotides: 14. The CDR3 DNA follows: TGTGCCAGCAGCGGAAACCCTCGACAGGGTCAGGCCTACGAGCAGTACTTC. Translating it yields CASSGNPRQGQAYEQYF.

The chain employs TRBV19 and TRBJ2-1; 8 bases line up with TRBD2. With 3 bases clipped from V and 4 bases from J, the junction kept 5 bases outside the gene matches. This CDR3 spans 15 amino acids. Germline V gives CDR1 LNHDA, CDR2 SQIVND (reference sequence). The CDR3 region is CASSMGSGSYNEQFF. CDR3 DNA sequence: TGTGCCAGTAGTATGGGGAGCGGGAGTTACAATGAGCAGTTCTTC. The full variable domain, with the rest looked up from reference TRBV19 and TRBJ2-1, is DGGITQSPKYLFRKEGQNVTLSCEQNLNHDAMYWYRQDPGQGLRLIYYSQIVNDFQKGDIAEGYSVSREKKESFPLTVTSAQKNPTAFYLCASSMGSGSYNEQFFGPGTRLTVL.

The chain links TRBV27 to TRBJ2-2, with unresolved D. This CDR3 region has 13 residues. In germline, CDR1 is MNHEY, CDR2 SMNVEV (reference sequence). Trimming pared 10 bases from V and 2 bases from J, leaving 11 bases between. CDR3 residues: CAITYNNTGELFF. The CDR3 DNA sequence: TGTGCCATCACCTATAATAACACCGGGGAGCTGTTTTTT.

This clone was recorded once. The chain has TRBV28 and TRBJ2-3, with 7 bases fitting TRBD2. The V and J ends lost 1 base and 3 bases, in that order; junction bases with no gene match: 4. The V gene's germline CDR1 is MDHEN and CDR2 SYDVKM. The CDR3 totals 15 residues. The CDR3 coding sequence is TGTGCCAGCAGTTTATTTGTGGGGGGGACAGATACGCAGTATTTT. Protein sequence: CASSLFVGGTDTQYF.

The rearrangement links TRBV5-1 to TRBJ1-4, with 7 bases matching TRBD1. This CDR3 has 14 amino acids. V was clipped by 4 bases and J by 3 bases; unmatched bases: 3. CDR1 SGHRS and CDR2 YFSETQ come from the germline V gene. The CDR3 loop reads CASSPTGPNEKLFF. Written as DNA, the CDR3 is TGCGCCAGCAGCCCGACAGGGCCTAATGAAAAACTGTTTTTT.

CDR3 region: CASSQMGQGALGYTF. DNA for the CDR3: TGTGCCAGCAGCCAGATGGGACAGGGGGCGCTTGGCTACACCTTC. This chain connects TRBV4-2 to TRBJ1-2; 12 positions agree with TRBD1. The CDR3 sequence is 15 residues long. The V and J ends lost 3 bases and 7 bases, in that order; junction bases with no gene match: 6. Germline V gene data show CDR1 as LGHNA and CDR2 as YNFKEQ.

About this clone: The sample carries other DNA sequences with the same CDR3. CDR3 in DNA: TGTGCCAGCAGTTCCAGGGGGCCCGGGGAGCTGTTTTTT. Encoded protein: CASSSRGPGELFF. The rearrangement uses TRBV27 and TRBJ2-2; 8 nucleotides match TRBD1. The CDR3 is made up of 13 amino acids. The junction had 1 base not matched to a gene; V was cut back by 4 bases and J by 6 bases. CDR1 and CDR2 from the germline V gene are MNHEY and SMNVEV (reference sequence).